Listed below are T cell receptor beta chains from one sample, sequenced in a study of cytomegalovirus exposure and HLA in healthy donors. The repertoire was sequenced with immunoSEQ multiplex PCR; TCRdb's copy has only in-frame clones and lacks some. The data contain about 120,000 clones, 74% of them singletons. Input material: PBMCs. Every receptor here comes from a man aged 40-49 years in good health and CMV-seropositive. CDR3s include the opening cysteine and the closing phenylalanine or tryptophan. Each record gives: CDR3 DNA, CDR3 protein, V gene, D gene, J gene, clone size. D genes are given only for firm matches. The size field is filled for only some rows; it gives once, few, many or a size class.

DNA: TGTGCCAGCAGCGTAGGGGGCGGGGGCGGAGAGACCCAGTACTTC
CDR3: CASSVGGGGGETQYF
V: TRBV9
D: .
J: TRBJ2-5
size: once

DNA: TGTGCCAGCAGCCCGGGACTAGCGGCAGATACGCAGTATTTT
CDR3: CASSPGLAADTQYF
V: TRBV11-2
D: TRBD2
J: TRBJ2-3
size: .

DNA: TGCGCCAGCAGTGAGTCGGGCAGAGGGGGTTCCCAGTACTTC
CDR3: CASSESGRGGSQYF
V: TRBV10-1
D: .
J: TRBJ2-5
size: once

DNA: TGCAGCGTTGAAGACAGGAGGGAAAGAGAGACCCAGTACTTC
CDR3: CSVEDRRERETQYF
V: TRBV29-1
D: .
J: TRBJ2-5
size: .

DNA: TGTGCCAGCAGCTACCTAACAGGGGCCCAAGAGACCCAGTACTTC
CDR3: CASSYLTGAQETQYF
V: TRBV11-3
D: TRBD1
J: TRBJ2-5
size: .

DNA: TGCGCCAGCAGCTCTCTATGGGACAAAGAGAGCACAGATACGCAGTATTTT
CDR3: CASSSLWDKESTDTQYF
V: TRBV5-1
D: .
J: TRBJ2-3
size: .

DNA: TGTGCCAGCAGCCAAGGGACTAGCGGGCAAGAGACCCAGTACTTC
CDR3: CASSQGTSGQETQYF
V: TRBV4-2
D: TRBD2
J: TRBJ2-5
size: few

DNA: TGCGCCAGCAGCTTGACAGGGGGACTTCAGTATGGCTACACCTTC
CDR3: CASSLTGGLQYGYTF
V: TRBV5-1
D: TRBD1
J: TRBJ1-2
size: few

DNA: TGCGCCAGCAGTCCCCGACAGGGTTCCCTCTATGGCTACACCTTC
CDR3: CASSPRQGSLYGYTF
V: TRBV23-1
D: TRBD1
J: TRBJ1-2
size: .

DNA: TGTGCCAGCAGCTTCGACAGCTATGGCTACACCTTC
CDR3: CASSFDSYGYTF
V: TRBV7-9
D: .
J: TRBJ1-2
size: .

DNA: TGTGCCAGCAGCTTAGGGACTAGCGGGTGGGGCTCCTACAATGAGCAGTTCTTC
CDR3: CASSLGTSGWGSYNEQFF
V: TRBV7-2
D: TRBD2
J: TRBJ2-1
size: .

DNA: TGCGCCAGCCGCCCCCGGGAGGGTGATAATTCACCCCTCCACTTT
CDR3: CASRPREGDNSPLHF
V: TRBV5-1
D: .
J: TRBJ1-6
size: .

DNA: TGTGCCAGCTCACCAGGGAGGGCCCAGCCCCAGCATTTT
CDR3: CASSPGRAQPQHF
V: TRBV18
D: .
J: TRBJ1-5
size: .

DNA: TGTGCCAGCAGCCCGGGGGGCGGGGAAGGGACTGAAGCTTTCTTT
CDR3: CASSPGGGEGTEAFF
V: TRBV11-3
D: .
J: TRBJ1-1
size: .

DNA: TGTGCCAGCAGTTTATCGAGGTGGGGGACAGGAAAGTACAATGAGCAGTTCTTC
CDR3: CASSLSRWGTGKYNEQFF
V: TRBV27
D: TRBD1
J: TRBJ2-1
size: .

DNA: TGTGCCAGCGCGAAACCGGGACAGGGGAAAGATACGCAGTATTTT
CDR3: CASAKPGQGKDTQYF
V: TRBV6-6
D: TRBD1
J: TRBJ2-3
size: .

DNA: TGTGCCAGCTCACCCCGGGGACAGGGGGACACTGAAGCTTTCTTT
CDR3: CASSPRGQGDTEAFF
V: TRBV18
D: TRBD1
J: TRBJ1-1
size: few

DNA: TGCGCCAGCAAGGGGGACAGGGGGCAAGGTGGCTACACCTTC
CDR3: CASKGDRGQGGYTF
V: TRBV4-1
D: TRBD1
J: TRBJ1-2
size: .

DNA: TGTGCCATCAGTGCCACGGCGGGCTTGAACACTGAAGCTTTCTTT
CDR3: CAISATAGLNTEAFF
V: TRBV10-3
D: .
J: TRBJ1-1
size: .

DNA: TGTGCCAGTAGTCTCCGCAACATGAACACTGAAGCTTTCTTT
CDR3: CASSLRNMNTEAFF
V: TRBV19
D: .
J: TRBJ1-1
size: few

DNA: TGTGCCAGCTCACCACTCGAGGCTCTGAACACTGAAGCTTTCTTT
CDR3: CASSPLEALNTEAFF
V: TRBV18
D: .
J: TRBJ1-1
size: .

DNA: TGTGCCAGCACCCTTAGCGGGGGGAGGGATACGCAGTATTTT
CDR3: CASTLSGGRDTQYF
V: TRBV6-1
D: TRBD2
J: TRBJ2-3
size: .

DNA: TGTGCCAGCAGCCGGGGGGGGTTGGAAGCTTTCTTT
CDR3: CASSRGGLEAFF
V: TRBV28
D: .
J: TRBJ1-1
size: .

DNA: TGCGCCAGCAGCTCTACTCAGGCGGGGGTCAACTATGGCTACACCTTC
CDR3: CASSSTQAGVNYGYTF
V: TRBV5-1
D: .
J: TRBJ1-2
size: few

DNA: TGTGCCAGCAGACCACTACCCACTGAGAACACTGAAGCTTTCTTT
CDR3: CASRPLPTENTEAFF
V: TRBV9
D: .
J: TRBJ1-1
size: .

DNA: TGTGCCAGCAGCTTATTCGTAGACAGGGGAGAGACCCAGTACTTC
CDR3: CASSLFVDRGETQYF
V: TRBV7-9
D: TRBD1
J: TRBJ2-5
size: .

DNA: TGCAGCGTCTCTCCCGGGGGGGCTGGCTACACCTTC
CDR3: CSVSPGGAGYTF
V: TRBV29-1
D: .
J: TRBJ1-2
size: few

DNA: TGTGCCAGCACCACCCCGGGACATTTGAACACTGAAGCTTTCTTT
CDR3: CASTTPGHLNTEAFF
V: TRBV28
D: .
J: TRBJ1-1
size: few

DNA: TGCGCCAGCAGCTTGTTAAGCGCGAACACTGAAGCTTTCTTT
CDR3: CASSLLSANTEAFF
V: TRBV5-1
D: .
J: TRBJ1-1
size: .

DNA: TGTGCCAGCAGCTTAGTCGAGGGAGTGAGCAATCAGCCCCAGCATTTT
CDR3: CASSLVEGVSNQPQHF
V: TRBV7-2
D: .
J: TRBJ1-5
size: .

DNA: TGTGCCAGCAGTTCGCGGACTAGGAGCTCCTACGAGCAGTACTTC
CDR3: CASSSRTRSSYEQYF
V: TRBV28
D: TRBD2
J: TRBJ2-7
size: .

DNA: TGCGCCAGCAGCCCGGGATTACAGAGCTCCTATAATTCACCCCTCCACTTT
CDR3: CASSPGLQSSYNSPLHF
V: TRBV5-1
D: .
J: TRBJ1-6
size: .

DNA: TGTGCCAGCAGCTTTACTGGACAGGGGTCCTACAATGAGCAGTTCTTC
CDR3: CASSFTGQGSYNEQFF
V: TRBV7-2
D: TRBD1
J: TRBJ2-1
size: .

DNA: TGTGCCAGCAGCTTAGTAGGACTTCACTACGAGCAGTACTTC
CDR3: CASSLVGLHYEQYF
V: TRBV7-2
D: .
J: TRBJ2-7
size: .

DNA: TGTGCCAGCAGTTTAACACCGAACTCTGGAAACACCATATATTTT
CDR3: CASSLTPNSGNTIYF
V: TRBV28
D: .
J: TRBJ1-3
size: .

DNA: TGTGCCAGCAGTGAAGTCCTAGGGACAGGGGGCACCAAAAACATTCAGTACTTC
CDR3: CASSEVLGTGGTKNIQYF
V: TRBV25-1
D: TRBD1
J: TRBJ2-4
size: .

DNA: TGTGCCAGCAGCTTAGAGGCTAGCGGGAGGGTGACAGATACGCAGTATTTT
CDR3: CASSLEASGRVTDTQYF
V: TRBV11-2
D: TRBD2
J: TRBJ2-3
size: few

DNA: TGTGCCAGCAGCCCCAGGGGGCGCGGGGACTACGAGCAGTACTTC
CDR3: CASSPRGRGDYEQYF
V: TRBV9
D: TRBD1
J: TRBJ2-7
size: .

DNA: TGTGGCCGGGACAGGGCCGGCTCCGAGCAGTACTTC
CDR3: CGRDRAGSEQYF
V: TRBV21-1
D: .
J: TRBJ2-7
size: .

DNA: TGTGCCAGCAGCCCTCCGACAGTAAACACTGAAGCTTTCTTT
CDR3: CASSPPTVNTEAFF
V: TRBV14
D: .
J: TRBJ1-1
size: once

DNA: TGTGCCAGCAGCTTGTACAGGGGGCATCAGCCCCAGCATTTT
CDR3: CASSLYRGHQPQHF
V: TRBV7-8
D: TRBD1
J: TRBJ1-5
size: .

DNA: TGTGCCAGCAGCCGCGGGGGACCGAATGAAAAACTGTTTTTT
CDR3: CASSRGGPNEKLFF
V: TRBV28
D: .
J: TRBJ1-4
size: .